This paragraph covers one T cell receptor beta chain sequence. Its matching antigen is unknown. Though nominally healthy at sampling, donors likely had unrecorded immune exposures. The PCR ran on 60 Vbeta and 13 Jbeta primers. Some clones are missing from TCRdb's copy, which holds only in-frame ones; the method was immunoSEQ multiplex PCR. The sample records fewer than 250,000 clones, 75% to 90% being singletons. These data come from a study of cytomegalovirus exposure and HLA in healthy donors. Findings and limits, study-wide: Later on, an analysis tied about 17,000 TCR beta sequences to HLA alleles at 0.05 false discovery rate. The study assumed roughly uniform donor sequencing depth for presence/absence analyses.

The sequence was obtained from a boy aged 2 to 10 in good health and CMV-seronegative. Material for sequencing was PBMCs.

CDR3 region: CASRKGPRTTGEQYF. The DNA of the CDR3 is TGCGCCAGCAGGAAGGGGCCACGAACGACGGGCGAGCAGTACTTC. The chain has TRBV5-1 and TRBJ2-7, with a weak D call TRBD1 (5 bases). CDR1 and CDR2 (germline): SGHRS, YFSETQ. Trimming took 5 bases from V and 6 from J, leaving 21 bases between them. The CDR3 contains 15 residues.